A selection of T cell receptor beta chains follows, all from one sample in a study of beta chain features in type 1 diabetes. Clones were read by immunoSEQ multiplex PCR, and TCRdb kept only the in-frame ones, dropping some. The sample lists about 930,000 clones; roughly 17% were seen once. Specimen: naive CD4+ T cells from blood. These receptors were taken from a young woman in good health. Both conserved end residues are part of each CDR3. A D gene is named only where the DNA matches it firmly. Not every row has a clone size; where given, it reads once, few, many or a size class.

size	V	D	J	CDR3	DNA
few	TRBV19	-	TRBJ2-3	CASSVLFPTDTQYF	TGTGCCAGTTCGGTTTTGTTCCCCACAGATACGCAGTATTTT
-	TRBV2	-	TRBJ2-6	CASSEARGTLRANVLTF	TGTGCCAGCAGTGAAGCGAGAGGGACCCTACGGGCCAACGTCCTGACTTTC
-	TRBV5-6	-	TRBJ2-1	CASSFSYNEQFF	TGTGCCAGCAGCTTCTCCTACAATGAGCAGTTCTTC
many	TRBV21-1	-	TRBJ2-1	CASSMVFREQFF	TGTGCCAGCAGCATGGTCTTCAGAGAGCAGTTCTTC
-	TRBV7-2	-	TRBJ1-2	CASSLGGSNYGYTF	TGTGCCAGCAGCTTAGGTGGCAGTAACTATGGCTACACCTTC
-	TRBV10-3	-	TRBJ1-1	CAISEFRGSAFF	TGTGCCATCAGTGAGTTCCGAGGTTCAGCTTTCTTT
-	TRBV29-1	-	TRBJ2-1	CSVEVGSYYSYNEQFF	TGCAGCGTTGAAGTCGGGAGCTACTACTCCTACAATGAGCAGTTCTTC
few	TRBV7-6	TRBD2	TRBJ2-1	CASSLVQREILFF	TGTGCCAGCAGCTTAGTCCAGCGGGAGATTCTGTTCTTC
few	TRBV15	TRBD2	TRBJ2-3	CATSRGSASGRVDTQYF	TGTGCCACCAGCAGAGGTTCGGCTAGCGGGAGGGTAGATACGCAGTATTTT
few	TRBV18	TRBD2	TRBJ2-7	CASSTETPGLAGGYEQYF	TGTGCCAGCTCAACCGAAACTCCGGGACTAGCGGGAGGGTACGAGCAGTACTTC
few	TRBV25-1	-	TRBJ2-3	CASSDHTRRGDTQYF	TGTGCCAGCAGTGACCATACTAGAAGGGGGGATACGCAGTATTTT
-	TRBV5-1	TRBD2	TRBJ2-7	CASSLGGLAITYEQYF	TGCGCCAGCAGCTTGGGGGGACTAGCTATCACCTACGAGCAGTACTTC
few	TRBV19	TRBD2	TRBJ2-1	CAKPRTSSYNEQFF	TGTGCCAAACCAAGGACTAGCAGTTACAATGAGCAGTTCTTC
-	TRBV5-4	TRBD2	TRBJ2-7	CASSTSGLASSEQYF	TGTGCCAGCAGCACGTCGGGACTAGCGTCTTCCGAGCAGTACTTC
-	TRBV20-1	-	TRBJ2-1	CSAGREQFF	TGCAGTGCAGGCCGCGAGCAGTTCTTC
-	TRBV6-6	TRBD1	TRBJ2-7	CASQDRILYEQYF	TGTGCCAGCCAGGACAGGATCCTCTACGAGCAGTACTTC
few	TRBV9	TRBD2	TRBJ2-5	CASSVGGLAGRQETQYF	TGTGCCAGCAGCGTAGGAGGACTAGCGGGAAGACAAGAGACCCAGTACTTC
few	TRBV5-1	-	TRBJ2-7	CASSLGRQKYEQYF	TGCGCCAGCAGCTTGGGACGACAGAAATACGAGCAGTACTTC
-	TRBV6-5	TRBD2	TRBJ2-5	CASSYTVAAGAETQYF	TGTGCCAGCAGTTACACGGTGGCGGCGGGAGCGGAGACCCAGTACTTC
few	TRBV10-3	TRBD2	TRBJ2-1	CAISDPTSGRAGDEQFF	TGTGCCATCAGTGACCCGACTAGCGGGAGGGCCGGGGATGAGCAGTTCTTC
-	TRBV7-8	TRBD1	TRBJ2-7	CASSLVGTGALYEQYF	TGTGCCAGCAGCTTAGTTGGGACAGGGGCCCTCTACGAGCAGTACTTC
few	TRBV4-1	TRBD2	TRBJ2-5	CASKKSGSGSGVETQYF	TGCGCCAGCAAAAAAAGCGGAAGCGGGAGTGGGGTAGAGACCCAGTACTTC
few	TRBV28	-	TRBJ1-1	CASRLPEGQENTEAFF	TGTGCCAGCCGGCTCCCGGAAGGGCAGGAGAACACTGAAGCTTTCTTT
-	TRBV28	-	TRBJ2-7	CASSLQGSEQYF	TGTGCCAGCAGTTTACAAGGGTCCGAGCAGTACTTC
few	TRBV7-3	-	TRBJ2-3	CASSTRLTSTDTQYF	TGTGCCAGCAGCACAAGACTAACTAGCACAGATACGCAGTATTTT
-	TRBV7-2	-	TRBJ2-7	CASSLTRHYEQYF	TGTGCCAGCAGCTTAACCAGACACTACGAGCAGTACTTC
-	TRBV28	TRBD1	TRBJ2-5	CASGETGGWKTQYF	TGTGCCAGCGGGGAGACAGGGGGTTGGAAGACCCAGTACTTC
few	TRBV11-1	TRBD1	TRBJ2-7	CASSLGQGSSYEQYF	TGTGCCAGCAGCCTTGGACAGGGAAGCAGCTACGAGCAGTACTTC
few	TRBV28	TRBD1	TRBJ1-1	CASTTGGAGTEAFF	TGTGCCAGCACCACAGGGGGCGCGGGCACTGAAGCTTTCTTT
few	TRBV28	TRBD1	TRBJ1-1	CASSLDRARLRAEAFF	TGTGCCAGCAGTTTAGACAGGGCCCGTTTGAGGGCTGAAGCTTTCTTT
few	TRBV7-9	TRBD1	TRBJ1-2	CASSRDSAYGYTF	TGTGCCAGCAGCCGGGACAGCGCCTATGGCTACACCTTC
few	TRBV9	TRBD1	TRBJ2-1	CASSVAQGGFYNEQFF	TGTGCCAGCAGCGTAGCACAGGGGGGTTTCTACAATGAGCAGTTCTTC
-	TRBV11-2	-	TRBJ2-2	CASSLYIGPTGELFF	TGTGCCAGCAGCTTATATATTGGCCCCACCGGGGAGCTGTTTTTT
-	TRBV4-2	TRBD2	TRBJ2-1	CASSQEGGLGNEQFF	TGTGCCAGCAGCCAAGAAGGGGGACTAGGAAATGAGCAGTTCTTC
-	TRBV7-9	-	TRBJ2-1	CASRPGLAYNEQFF	TGTGCCAGCAGACCGGGACTGGCGTACAATGAGCAGTTCTTC
few	TRBV25-1	-	TRBJ2-3	CASRERNTDTQYF	TGTGCCAGCAGGGAACGTAATACAGATACGCAGTATTTT
-	TRBV25-1	TRBD1	TRBJ2-1	CASSEYPDKTGDEQFF	TGTGCCAGCAGTGAATACCCGGACAAGACAGGGGATGAGCAGTTCTTC
few	TRBV2	TRBD1	TRBJ1-4	CATLDRGQKLFF	TGTGCCACCCTGGACAGGGGGCAAAAACTGTTTTTT
few	TRBV5-4	TRBD1	TRBJ1-1	CASSWGQGNTEAFF	TGTGCCAGCAGCTGGGGACAGGGGAACACTGAAGCTTTCTTT
-	TRBV28	TRBD2	TRBJ2-1	CASTPGGQQFF	TGTGCCAGCACCCCGGGAGGCCAACAGTTCTTC
few	TRBV7-9	-	TRBJ1-5	CASSDDRKSQPQHF	TGTGCCAGCAGCGATGACAGGAAGTCTCAGCCCCAGCATTTT
-	TRBV5-1	-	TRBJ2-2	CASSPGDGELFF	TGCGCCAGCAGCCCAGGGGATGGGGAGCTGTTTTTT